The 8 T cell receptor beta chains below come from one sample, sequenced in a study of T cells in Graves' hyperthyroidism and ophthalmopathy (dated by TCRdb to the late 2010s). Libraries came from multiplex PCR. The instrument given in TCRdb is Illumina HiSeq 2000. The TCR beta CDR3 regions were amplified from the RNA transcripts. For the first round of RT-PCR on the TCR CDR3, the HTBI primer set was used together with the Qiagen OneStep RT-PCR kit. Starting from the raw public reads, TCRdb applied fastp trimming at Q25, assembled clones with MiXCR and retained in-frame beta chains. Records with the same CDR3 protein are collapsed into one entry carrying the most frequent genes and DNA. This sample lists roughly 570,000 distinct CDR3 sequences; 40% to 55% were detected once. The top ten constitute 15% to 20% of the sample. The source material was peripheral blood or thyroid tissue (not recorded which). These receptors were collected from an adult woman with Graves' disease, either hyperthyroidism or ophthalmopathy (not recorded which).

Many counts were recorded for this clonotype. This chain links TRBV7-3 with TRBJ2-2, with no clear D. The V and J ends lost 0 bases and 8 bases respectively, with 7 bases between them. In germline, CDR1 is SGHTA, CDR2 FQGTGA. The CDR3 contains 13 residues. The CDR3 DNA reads TGTGCCAGCAGCTTAACCTTCAGGGGGGAGCTGTTTTTT. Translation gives CASSLTFRGELFF.

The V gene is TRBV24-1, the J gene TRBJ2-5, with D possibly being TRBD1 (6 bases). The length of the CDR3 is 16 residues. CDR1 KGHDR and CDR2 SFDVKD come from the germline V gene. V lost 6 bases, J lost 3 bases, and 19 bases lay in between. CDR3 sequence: CATSFTGLAGEETQYF. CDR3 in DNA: TGTGCCACCAGTTTTACAGGGCTCGCCGGGGAAGAGACCCAGTACTTC.

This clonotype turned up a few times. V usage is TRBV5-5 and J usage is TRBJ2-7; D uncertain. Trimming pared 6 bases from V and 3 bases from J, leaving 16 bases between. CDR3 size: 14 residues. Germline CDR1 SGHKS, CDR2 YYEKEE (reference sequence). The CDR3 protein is CASTLDRTNYEQYF. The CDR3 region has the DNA TGTGCCAGCACCCTCGACCGGACGAACTACGAGCAGTACTTC. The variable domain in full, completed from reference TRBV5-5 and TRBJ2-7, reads DAGVTQSPTHLIKTRGQQVTLRCSPISGHKSVSWYQQVLGQGPQFIFQYYEKEERGRGNFPDRFSARQFPNYSSELNVNALLLGDSALYLCASTLDRTNYEQYFGPGTRLTVT.

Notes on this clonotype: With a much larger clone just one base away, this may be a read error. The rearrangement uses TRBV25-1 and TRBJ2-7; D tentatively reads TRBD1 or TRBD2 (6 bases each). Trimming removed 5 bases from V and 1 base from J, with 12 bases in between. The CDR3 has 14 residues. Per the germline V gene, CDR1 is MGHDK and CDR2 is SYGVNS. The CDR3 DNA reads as TGTGCCAGCAGTTGCGGGACATCGTCCTACGAGCAGTACTTC. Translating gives CASSCGTSSYEQYF.

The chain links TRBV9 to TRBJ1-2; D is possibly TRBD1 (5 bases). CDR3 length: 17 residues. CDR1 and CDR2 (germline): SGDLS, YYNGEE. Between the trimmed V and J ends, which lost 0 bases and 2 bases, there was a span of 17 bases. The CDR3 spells CASSVASGGDSNYGYTF. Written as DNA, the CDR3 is TGTGCCAGCAGCGTAGCATCGGGAGGGGATTCAAACTATGGCTACACCTTC.

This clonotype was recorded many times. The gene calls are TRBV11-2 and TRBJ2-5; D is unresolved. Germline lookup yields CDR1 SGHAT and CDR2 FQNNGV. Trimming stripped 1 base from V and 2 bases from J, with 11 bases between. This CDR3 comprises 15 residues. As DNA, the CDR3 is TGTGCCAGCAGCTTAGCCTTGGGTCAACAAGAGACCCAGTACTTC. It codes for CASSLALGQQETQYF.

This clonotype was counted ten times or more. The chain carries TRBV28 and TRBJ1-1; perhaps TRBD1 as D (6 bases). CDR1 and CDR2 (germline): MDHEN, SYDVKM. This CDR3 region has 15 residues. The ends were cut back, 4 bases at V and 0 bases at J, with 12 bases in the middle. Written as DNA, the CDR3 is TGTGCCAGCAGTTGGCCAGGGGAGATGAACACTGAAGCTTTCTTT. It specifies CASSWPGEMNTEAFF.

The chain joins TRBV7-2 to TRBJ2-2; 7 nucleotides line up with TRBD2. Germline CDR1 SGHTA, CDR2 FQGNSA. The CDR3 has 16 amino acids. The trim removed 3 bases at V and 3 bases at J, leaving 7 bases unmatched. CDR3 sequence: CASSLAGRTDTGELFF. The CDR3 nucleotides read TGTGCCAGCAGCTTGGCCGGGAGGACGGACACCGGGGAGCTGTTTTTT.